This T cell receptor beta chain was recorded in a study of synovial regulatory T cells in juvenile arthritis. On the study more broadly: Treatments: three naive, six or seven methotrexate, one methotrexate plus infliximab, one unknown.

Points from the study as a whole: Inflammation-associated Treg cells in blood had less TCR diversity than the remaining blood Treg cells.

The CDR3 has 11 residues. No DNA is given. Germline loops: CDR1 SNHLY, CDR2 FYNNEI. Profiled with immunoSEQ multiplex PCR; TCRdb holds only in-frame clones, not every one. This sample's table has approximately 9,600 clones. In the case of this clone: As yet, its antigen is unknown.

The gene calls are TRBV2 and TRBJ2-7; TCRdb names TRBD1, which stays unverified in the absence of DNA. Source material: Treg cells from blood. This sample's subset: remaining (HLA-DR-negative) circulating blood Treg cells. The receptor was derived from a donor aged 2-29 years with juvenile idiopathic arthritis. The CDR3 here is CASGTIYEQYF.